This T cell receptor (beta chain) stems from a study of blood T cell repertoires in COVID-19. V lost 4 bases, J lost 1 base, and 10 bases lay in between. Germline V gene data show CDR1 as MGHDK and CDR2 as SYGVNS. The CDR3 is made up of 14 amino acids. Study processing details: Estimation of nucleated cell counts relied on the amplification of reference gene primers. Sequencing was performed with immunoSEQ multiplex PCR; in TCRdb, only in-frame clones are kept and a portion is missing. That table supplies the V and J calls and clone size; D and trimming were determined from the DNA. This sample has under 200,000 clones, with more than 85% found just once.

This chain connects TRBV25-1 to TRBJ1-1; a possible D gene is TRBD1 (6 bases). What was sequenced was peripheral blood. The origin of this receptor is a man aged 55 to 70 with COVID-19, enrolled during active disease. The CDR3 bases are TGTGCCAGCAGTGTAGACAGGAAGAACACTGAAGCTTTCTTT. This sequence encodes CASSVDRKNTEAFF.